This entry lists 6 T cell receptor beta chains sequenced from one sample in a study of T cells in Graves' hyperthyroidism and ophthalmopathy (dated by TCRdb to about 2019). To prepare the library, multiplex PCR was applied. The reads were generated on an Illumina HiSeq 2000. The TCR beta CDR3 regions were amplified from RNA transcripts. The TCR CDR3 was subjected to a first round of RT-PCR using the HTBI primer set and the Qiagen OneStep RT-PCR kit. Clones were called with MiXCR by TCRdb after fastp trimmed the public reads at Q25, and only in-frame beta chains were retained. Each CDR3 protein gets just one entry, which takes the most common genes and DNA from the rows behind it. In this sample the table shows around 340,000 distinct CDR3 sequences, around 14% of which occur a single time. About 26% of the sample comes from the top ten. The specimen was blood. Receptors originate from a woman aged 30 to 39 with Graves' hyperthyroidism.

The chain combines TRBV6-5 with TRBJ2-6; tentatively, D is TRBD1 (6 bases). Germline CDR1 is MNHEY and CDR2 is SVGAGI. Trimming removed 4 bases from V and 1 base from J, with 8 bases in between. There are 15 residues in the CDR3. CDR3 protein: CASSSDRSGANVLTF. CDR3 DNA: TGTGCCAGCAGTTCTGACAGGTCTGGGGCCAACGTCCTGACTTTC.

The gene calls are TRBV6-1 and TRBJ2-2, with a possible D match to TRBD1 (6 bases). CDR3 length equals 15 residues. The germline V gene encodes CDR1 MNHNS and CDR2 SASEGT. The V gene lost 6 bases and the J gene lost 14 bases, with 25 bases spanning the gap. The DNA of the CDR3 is TGTGCCAGCAGCCAAGGGGTTCGACAGGCGGAGAAACTGTTTTTT. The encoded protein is CASSQGVRQAEKLFF.

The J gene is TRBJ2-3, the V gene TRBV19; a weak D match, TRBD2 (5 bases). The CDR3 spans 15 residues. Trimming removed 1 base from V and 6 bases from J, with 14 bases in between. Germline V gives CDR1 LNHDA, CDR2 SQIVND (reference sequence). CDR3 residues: CASSIGGQIADTQYF. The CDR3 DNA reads TGTGCCAGTAGTATAGGCGGGCAAATTGCGGATACGCAGTATTTT.

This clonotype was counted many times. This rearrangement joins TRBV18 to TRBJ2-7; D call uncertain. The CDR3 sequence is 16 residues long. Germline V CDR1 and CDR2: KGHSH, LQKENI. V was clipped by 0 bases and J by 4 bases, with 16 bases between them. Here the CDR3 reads CASSPPSSGLGYEQYF. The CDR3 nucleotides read TGTGCCAGCTCACCACCGTCTAGTGGGCTTGGGTACGAGCAGTACTTC.

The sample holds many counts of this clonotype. CDR3 sequence reads: CASSRLPPTSQWRGEQYF. CDR3 bases: TGTGCCAGCAGTCGTCTGCCTCCGACTAGCCAGTGGAGGGGCGAGCAGTACTTC. This sequence joins TRBV2 and TRBJ2-7; 7 bases are shared with TRBD2. CDR3 length equals 18 residues. V dropped 5 bases and J dropped 6; count of bases not matched to a gene: 22. CDR1 SNHLY and CDR2 FYNNEI come from the germline V gene.

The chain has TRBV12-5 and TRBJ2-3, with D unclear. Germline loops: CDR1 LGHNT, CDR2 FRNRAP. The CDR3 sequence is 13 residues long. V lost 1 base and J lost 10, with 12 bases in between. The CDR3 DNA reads TGTGCTAGTGGTTTGGATTCCCGCGTGGCGCAGTATTTT. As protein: CASGLDSRVAQYF.